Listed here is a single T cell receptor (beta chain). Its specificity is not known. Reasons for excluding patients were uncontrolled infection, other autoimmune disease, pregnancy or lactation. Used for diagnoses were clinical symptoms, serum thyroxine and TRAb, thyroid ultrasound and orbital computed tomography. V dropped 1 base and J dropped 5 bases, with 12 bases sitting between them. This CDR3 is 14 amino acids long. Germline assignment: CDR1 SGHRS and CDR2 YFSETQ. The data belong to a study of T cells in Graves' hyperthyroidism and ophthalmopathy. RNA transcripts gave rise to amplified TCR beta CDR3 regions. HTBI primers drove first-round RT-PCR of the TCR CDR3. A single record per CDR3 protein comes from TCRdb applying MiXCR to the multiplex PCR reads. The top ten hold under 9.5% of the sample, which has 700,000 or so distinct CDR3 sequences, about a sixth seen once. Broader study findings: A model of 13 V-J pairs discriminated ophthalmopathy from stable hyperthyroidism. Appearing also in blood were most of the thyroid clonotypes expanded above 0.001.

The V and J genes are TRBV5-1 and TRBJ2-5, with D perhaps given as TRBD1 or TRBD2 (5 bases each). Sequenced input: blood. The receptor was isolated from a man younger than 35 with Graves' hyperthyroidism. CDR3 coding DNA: TGCGCCAGCAGCTTGACGGCAGGGACGGAGACCCAGTACTTC. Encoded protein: CASSLTAGTETQYF.